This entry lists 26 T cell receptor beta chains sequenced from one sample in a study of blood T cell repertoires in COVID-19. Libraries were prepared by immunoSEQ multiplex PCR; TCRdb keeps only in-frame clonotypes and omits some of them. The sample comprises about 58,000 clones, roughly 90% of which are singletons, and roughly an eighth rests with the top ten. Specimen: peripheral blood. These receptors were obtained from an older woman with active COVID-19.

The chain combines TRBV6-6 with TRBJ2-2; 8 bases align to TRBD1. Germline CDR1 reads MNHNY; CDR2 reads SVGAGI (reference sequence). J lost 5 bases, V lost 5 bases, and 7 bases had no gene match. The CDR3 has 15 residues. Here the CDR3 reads CASSPPGQETGELFF. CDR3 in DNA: TGTGCCAGCAGTCCGCCGGGACAGGAAACCGGGGAGCTGTTTTTT.

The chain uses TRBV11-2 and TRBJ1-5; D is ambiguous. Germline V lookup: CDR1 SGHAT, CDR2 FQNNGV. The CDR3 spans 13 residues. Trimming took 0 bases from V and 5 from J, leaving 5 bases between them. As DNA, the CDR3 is TGTGCCAGCAGCTTAGACAGTCATCAGCCCCAGCATTTT. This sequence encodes CASSLDSHQPQHF. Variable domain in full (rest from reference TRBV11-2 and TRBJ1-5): EAGVAQSPRYKIIEKRQSVAFWCNPISGHATLYWYQQILGQGPKLLIQFQNNGVVDDSQLPKDRFSAERLKGVDSTLKIQPAKLEDSAVYLCASSLDSHQPQHFGDGTRLSIL.

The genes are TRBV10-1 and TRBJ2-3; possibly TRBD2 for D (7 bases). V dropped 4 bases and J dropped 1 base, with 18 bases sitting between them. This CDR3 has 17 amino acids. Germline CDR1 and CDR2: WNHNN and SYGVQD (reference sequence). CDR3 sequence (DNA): TGCGCCAGCAGTGGACGGAAAAGGCGGGGGCGCACAGATACGCAGTATTTT. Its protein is CASSGRKRRGRTDTQYF.

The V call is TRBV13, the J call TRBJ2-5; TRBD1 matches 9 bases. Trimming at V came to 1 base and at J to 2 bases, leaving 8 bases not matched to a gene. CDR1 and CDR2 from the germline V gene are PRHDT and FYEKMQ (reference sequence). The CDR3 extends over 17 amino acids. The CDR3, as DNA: TGTGCCAGCAGCTTAGCCAAACAGGGGGCGCGGCAAGAGACCCAGTACTTC. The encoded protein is CASSLAKQGARQETQYF.

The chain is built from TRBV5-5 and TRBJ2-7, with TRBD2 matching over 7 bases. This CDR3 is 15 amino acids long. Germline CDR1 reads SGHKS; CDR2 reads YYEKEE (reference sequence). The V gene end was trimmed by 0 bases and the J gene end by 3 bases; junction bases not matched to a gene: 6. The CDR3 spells CASSLGLADLYEQYF. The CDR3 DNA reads TGTGCCAGCAGCTTGGGGCTAGCGGACCTCTACGAGCAGTACTTC.

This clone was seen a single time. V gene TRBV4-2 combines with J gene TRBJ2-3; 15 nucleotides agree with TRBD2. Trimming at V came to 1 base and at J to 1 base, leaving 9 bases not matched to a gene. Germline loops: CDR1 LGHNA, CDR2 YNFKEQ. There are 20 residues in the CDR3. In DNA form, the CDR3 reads TGTGCCAGCAGCCAAGGGAGGACTAGCGGGGGGGCCGGGGGCACAGATACGCAGTATTTT. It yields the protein CASSQGRTSGGAGGTDTQYF.

CDR3 nucleotides: TGTGCCAGCAGCTTGAGTTTCGGGGGGCCAGGTCAGCCCCAGCATTTT. It yields the protein CASSLSFGGPGQPQHF. V is TRBV5-6 and J is TRBJ1-5; D might be TRBD1 (6 bases). The CDR3 runs to 16 residues. Trimming pared 1 base from V and 6 bases from J, leaving 17 bases between. The germline V gene has CDR1 SGHDT and CDR2 YYEEEE.

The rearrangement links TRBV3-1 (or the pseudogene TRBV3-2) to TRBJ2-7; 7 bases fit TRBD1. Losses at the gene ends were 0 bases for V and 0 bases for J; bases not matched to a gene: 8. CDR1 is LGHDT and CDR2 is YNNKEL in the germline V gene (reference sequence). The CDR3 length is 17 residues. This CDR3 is CASSQERRTGGSYEQYF. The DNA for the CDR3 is TGTGCCAGCAGCCAAGAACGGCGGACAGGCGGCTCCTACGAGCAGTACTTC.

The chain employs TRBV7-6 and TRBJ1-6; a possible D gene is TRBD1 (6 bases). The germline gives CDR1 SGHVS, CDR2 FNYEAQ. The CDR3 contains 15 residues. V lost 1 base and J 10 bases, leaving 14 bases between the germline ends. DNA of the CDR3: TGTGCCAGCAGCTTAGTGGCAGGGGCAGGCTCACCCCTCCACTTT. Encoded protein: CASSLVAGAGSPLHF.

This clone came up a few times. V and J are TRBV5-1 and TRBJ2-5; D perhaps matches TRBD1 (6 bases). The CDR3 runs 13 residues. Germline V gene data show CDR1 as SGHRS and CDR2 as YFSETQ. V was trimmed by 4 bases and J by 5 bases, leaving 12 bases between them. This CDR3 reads CASSTQGRETQYF. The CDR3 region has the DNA TGCGCCAGCAGCACGCAGGGGCGGGAGACCCAGTACTTC.

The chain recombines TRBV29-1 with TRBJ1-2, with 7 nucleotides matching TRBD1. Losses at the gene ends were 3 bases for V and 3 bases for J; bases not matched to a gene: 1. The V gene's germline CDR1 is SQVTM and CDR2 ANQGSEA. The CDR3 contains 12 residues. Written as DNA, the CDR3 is TGCAGCGTTGAGGGGACAGACTATGGCTACACCTTC. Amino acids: CSVEGTDYGYTF.

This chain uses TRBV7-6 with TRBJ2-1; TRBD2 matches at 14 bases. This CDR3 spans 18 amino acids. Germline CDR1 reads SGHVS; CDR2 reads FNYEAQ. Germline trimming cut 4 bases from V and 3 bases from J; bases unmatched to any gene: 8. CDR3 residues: CASSSRSGLAGVYNEQFF. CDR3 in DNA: TGTGCCAGCAGCTCAAGGTCGGGACTAGCGGGGGTCTACAATGAGCAGTTCTTC.

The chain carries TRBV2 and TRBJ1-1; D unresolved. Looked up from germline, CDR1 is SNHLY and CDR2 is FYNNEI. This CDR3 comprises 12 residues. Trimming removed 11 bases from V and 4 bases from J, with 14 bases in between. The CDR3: CAAGLAGTEAFF. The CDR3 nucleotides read TGTGCCGCCGGTCTTGCGGGCACTGAAGCTTTCTTT.

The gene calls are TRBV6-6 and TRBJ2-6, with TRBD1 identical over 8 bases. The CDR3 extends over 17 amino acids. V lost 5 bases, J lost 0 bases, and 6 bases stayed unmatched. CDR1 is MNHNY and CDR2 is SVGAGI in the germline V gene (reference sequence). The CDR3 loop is CASSQRTGISGANVLTF. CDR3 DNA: TGTGCCAGCAGTCAACGGACAGGGATCTCTGGGGCCAACGTCCTGACTTTC.

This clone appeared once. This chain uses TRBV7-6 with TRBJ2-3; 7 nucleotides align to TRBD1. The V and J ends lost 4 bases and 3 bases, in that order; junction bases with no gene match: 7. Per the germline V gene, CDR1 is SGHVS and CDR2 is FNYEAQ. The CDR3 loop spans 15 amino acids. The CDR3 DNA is TGTGCCAGCAGCTCCTCGGGACAGATAACAGATACGCAGTATTTT. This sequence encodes CASSSSGQITDTQYF.

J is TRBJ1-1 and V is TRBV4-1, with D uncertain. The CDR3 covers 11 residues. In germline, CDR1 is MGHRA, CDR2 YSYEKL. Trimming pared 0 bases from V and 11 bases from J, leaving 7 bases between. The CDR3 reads CASSQDLRAFF. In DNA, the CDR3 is TGCGCCAGCAGCCAAGATCTGAGGGCTTTCTTT.

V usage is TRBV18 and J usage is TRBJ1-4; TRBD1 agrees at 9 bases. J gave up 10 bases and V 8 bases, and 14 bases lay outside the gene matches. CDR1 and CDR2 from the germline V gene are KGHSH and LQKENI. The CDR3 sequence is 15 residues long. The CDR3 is CASAPDTGGFGKLFF. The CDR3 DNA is TGTGCCAGCGCTCCCGACACAGGGGGCTTTGGAAAACTGTTTTTT.

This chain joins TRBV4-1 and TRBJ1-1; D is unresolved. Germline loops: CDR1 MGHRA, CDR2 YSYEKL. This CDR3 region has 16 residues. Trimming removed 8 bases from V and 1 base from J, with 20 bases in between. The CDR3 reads CASQFTGRRSNTEAFF. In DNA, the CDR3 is TGCGCCAGCCAATTTACGGGGAGGAGATCGAACACTGAAGCTTTCTTT.

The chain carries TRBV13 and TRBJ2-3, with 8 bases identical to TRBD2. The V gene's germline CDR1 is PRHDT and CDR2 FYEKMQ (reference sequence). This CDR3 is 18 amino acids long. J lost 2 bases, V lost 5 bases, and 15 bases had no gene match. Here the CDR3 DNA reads TGTGCCAGCAGCCCGACTATCCAGCGGGGGCACCACACAGATACGCAGTATTTT. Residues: CASSPTIQRGHHTDTQYF. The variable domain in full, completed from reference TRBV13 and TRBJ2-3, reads AAGVIQSPRHLIKEKRETATLKCYPIPRHDTVYWYQQGPGQDPQFLISFYEKMQSDKGSIPDRFSAQQFSDYHSELNMSSLELGDSALYFCASSPTIQRGHHTDTQYFGPGTRLTVL.

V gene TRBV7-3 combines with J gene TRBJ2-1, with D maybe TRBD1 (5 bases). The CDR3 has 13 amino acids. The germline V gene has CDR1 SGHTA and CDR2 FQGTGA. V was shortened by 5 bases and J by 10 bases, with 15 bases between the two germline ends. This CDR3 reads CASSLDSPSEQFF. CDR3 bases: TGTGCCAGCAGCCTCGACAGCCCGTCGGAGCAGTTCTTC.

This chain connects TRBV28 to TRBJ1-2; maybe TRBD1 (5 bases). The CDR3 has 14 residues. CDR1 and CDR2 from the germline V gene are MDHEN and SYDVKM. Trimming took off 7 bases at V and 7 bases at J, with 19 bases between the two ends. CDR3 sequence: CASTNAPRVGGYTF. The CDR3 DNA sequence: TGTGCCAGCACCAACGCTCCCAGGGTGGGTGGCTACACCTTC.

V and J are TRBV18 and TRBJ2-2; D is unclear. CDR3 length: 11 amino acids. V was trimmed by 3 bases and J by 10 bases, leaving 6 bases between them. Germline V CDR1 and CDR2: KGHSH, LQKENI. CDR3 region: CASSPAEELFF. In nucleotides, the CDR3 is TGTGCCAGCTCACCGGCAGAGGAGCTGTTTTTT.

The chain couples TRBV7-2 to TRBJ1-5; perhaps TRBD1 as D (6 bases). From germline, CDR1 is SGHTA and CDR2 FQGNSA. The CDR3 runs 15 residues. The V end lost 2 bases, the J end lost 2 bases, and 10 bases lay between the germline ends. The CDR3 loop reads CASSLNRVGNQPQHF. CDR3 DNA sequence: TGTGCCAGCAGCTTAAACAGGGTGGGCAATCAGCCCCAGCATTTT.

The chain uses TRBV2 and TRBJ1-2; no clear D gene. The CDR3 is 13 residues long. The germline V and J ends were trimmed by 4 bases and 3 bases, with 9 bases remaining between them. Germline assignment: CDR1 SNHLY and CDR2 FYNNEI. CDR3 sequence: CASSGQVYYGYTF. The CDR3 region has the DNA TGTGCCAGCAGTGGGCAAGTCTACTATGGCTACACCTTC. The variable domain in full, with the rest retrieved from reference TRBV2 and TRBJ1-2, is EPEVTQTPSHQVTQMGQEVILRCVPISNHLYFYWYRQILGQKVEFLVSFYNNEISEKSEIFDDQFSVERPDGSNFTLKIRSTKLEDSAMYFCASSGQVYYGYTFGSGTRLTVV.

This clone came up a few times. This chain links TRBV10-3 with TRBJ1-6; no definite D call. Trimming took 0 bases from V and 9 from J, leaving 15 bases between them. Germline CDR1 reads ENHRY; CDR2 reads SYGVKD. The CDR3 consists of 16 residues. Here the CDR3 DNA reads TGTGCCATCAGTGAGTCCGTACCCAGAGGTGGTTCACCCCTCCACTTT. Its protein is CAISESVPRGGSPLHF.

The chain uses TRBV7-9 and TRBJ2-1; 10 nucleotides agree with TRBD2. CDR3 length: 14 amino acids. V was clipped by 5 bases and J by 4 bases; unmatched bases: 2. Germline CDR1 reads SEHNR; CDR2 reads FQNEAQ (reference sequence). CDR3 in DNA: TGTGCCAGCAGCCGGACTAGCGGATACAATGAGCAGTTCTTC. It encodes CASSRTSGYNEQFF.